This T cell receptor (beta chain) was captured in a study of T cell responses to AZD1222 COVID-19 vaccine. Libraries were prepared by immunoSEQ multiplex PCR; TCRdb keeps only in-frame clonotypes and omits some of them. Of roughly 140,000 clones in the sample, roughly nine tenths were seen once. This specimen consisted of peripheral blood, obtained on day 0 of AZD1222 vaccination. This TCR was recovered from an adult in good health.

As DNA, the CDR3 is TGTGCCAGCAGCTTAGTCGGTAGCAATCAGCCCCAGCATTTT. Translation: CASSLVGSNQPQHF. This chain joins TRBV7-9 and TRBJ1-5; no clear D gene. CDR3 length equals 14 residues. V dropped 1 base and J dropped 0 bases, with 4 bases sitting between them. The V gene's germline CDR1 is SEHNR and CDR2 FQNEAQ (reference sequence).